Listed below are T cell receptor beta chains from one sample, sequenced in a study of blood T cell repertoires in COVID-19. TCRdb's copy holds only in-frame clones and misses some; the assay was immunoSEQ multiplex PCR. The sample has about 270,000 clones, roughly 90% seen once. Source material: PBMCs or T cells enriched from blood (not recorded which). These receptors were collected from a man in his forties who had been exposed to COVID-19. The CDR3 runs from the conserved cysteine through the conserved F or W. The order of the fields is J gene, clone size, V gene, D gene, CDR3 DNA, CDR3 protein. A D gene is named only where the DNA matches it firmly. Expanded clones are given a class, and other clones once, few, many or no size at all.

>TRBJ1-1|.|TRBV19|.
TGTGCCAGTAGTATGACCGGGGGGATGAACACTGAAGCTTTCTTT
CASSMTGGMNTEAFF
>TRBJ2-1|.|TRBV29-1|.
TGCAGAATTAGCCGGGGAGGCATGGATGAGCAGTTCTTC
CRISRGGMDEQFF
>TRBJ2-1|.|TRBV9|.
TGTGCCAGCAGCGTAGCTACGGGGAAAAATGAGCAGTTCTTC
CASSVATGKNEQFF
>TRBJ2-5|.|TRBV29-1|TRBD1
TGCAGCGCAAGAACAGGGGGAGAGACCCAGTACTTC
CSARTGGETQYF
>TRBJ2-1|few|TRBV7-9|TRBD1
TGTGCCAGCAGCGGCGAGGGACAGCCCAATGAGCAGTTCTTC
CASSGEGQPNEQFF
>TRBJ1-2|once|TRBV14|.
TGTGCCAGCAGCCAAGTACATGGGCAGGCCCCCTATGGCTACACCTTC
CASSQVHGQAPYGYTF
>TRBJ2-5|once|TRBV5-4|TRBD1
TGTGCCAGCAGCTTGGTTAGGACAGGGGGCGAGGAGACCCAGTACTTC
CASSLVRTGGEETQYF
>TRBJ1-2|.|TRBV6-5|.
TGTGCCAGCACCCGGGGTAACTATGGCTACACCTTC
CASTRGNYGYTF
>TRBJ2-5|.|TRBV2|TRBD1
TGTGCCAGCAGTGAAAGGACAGGGAGTCAAGAGACCCAGTACTTC
CASSERTGSQETQYF
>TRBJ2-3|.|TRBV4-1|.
TGCGCCAGCAGCCAAGATCAGGGCGGACAGCGAAGCACAGATACGCAGTATTTT
CASSQDQGGQRSTDTQYF
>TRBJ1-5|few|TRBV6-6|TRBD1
TGTGCCAGCAACCAGGGGGGTCTTCATAGCAATCAGCCCCAGCATTTT
CASNQGGLHSNQPQHF
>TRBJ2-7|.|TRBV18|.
TGTGCCAGCTCACCCTGGGCCAGTAACTCCTACGAGCAGTACTTC
CASSPWASNSYEQYF
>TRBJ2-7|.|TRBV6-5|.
TGTGCCAGCAGTCCCCGGGACTCAAGCTCCTACGAGCAGTACTTC
CASSPRDSSSYEQYF
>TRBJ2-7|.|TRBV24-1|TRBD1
TGTGCCACCAGTGACTGGGGGACAGGGTTGGACGAGCAGTACTTC
CATSDWGTGLDEQYF
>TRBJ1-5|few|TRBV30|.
TGTGCCTGGAGCCTCGACGGGGTTAGCAATCAGCCCCAGCATTTT
CAWSLDGVSNQPQHF
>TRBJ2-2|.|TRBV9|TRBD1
TGTGCCAGCAGCGCCTACGACAGGGGTTCGGTGAACACCGGGGAGCTGTTTTTT
CASSAYDRGSVNTGELFF
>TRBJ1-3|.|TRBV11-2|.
TGTGCCAGCAGCCCCCCGGGGATCGGAAACACCATATATTTT
CASSPPGIGNTIYF
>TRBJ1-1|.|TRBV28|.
TGTGCCAGCAGCCCGCCCAGGAACACTGAAGCTTTCTTT
CASSPPRNTEAFF
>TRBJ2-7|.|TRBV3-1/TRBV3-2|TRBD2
TGTGCCAGCACCCAAGAGGGCGGGAGCTACGAGCAGTACTTC
CASTQEGGSYEQYF
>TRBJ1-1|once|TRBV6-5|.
TGTGCCAGCAGATTGGACAACAAAGCTTTCTTT
CASRLDNKAFF
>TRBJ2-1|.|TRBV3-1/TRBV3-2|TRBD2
TGTGCCAGCAGCCAAGTTAGCGGGAGCGGGTACAATGAGCAGTTCTTC
CASSQVSGSGYNEQFF
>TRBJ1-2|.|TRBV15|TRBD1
TGTGCCACCAGCAGAGATTGGGGACAGGGAGGCTATGGCTACACCTTC
CATSRDWGQGGYGYTF
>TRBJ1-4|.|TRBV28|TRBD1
TGTGCCAGCAGTTCAATTACAGGGGGGGGTGAAAAACTGTTTTTT
CASSSITGGGEKLFF
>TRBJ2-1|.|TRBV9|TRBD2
TGTGCCAGCAGCGTAGGACCCATACTAGCGGAGGGCTCCTACAATGAGCAGTTCTTC
CASSVGPILAEGSYNEQFF
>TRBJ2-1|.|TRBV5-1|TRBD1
TGCGCCAGCAGCGAGAGGGACAGAGGCGATGAGCAGTTCTTC
CASSERDRGDEQFF
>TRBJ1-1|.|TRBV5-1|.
TGCGCCAGCAGCCCCCGAGTCCTGTGGGGCTCGGGCACTGAAGCTTTCTTT
CASSPRVLWGSGTEAFF
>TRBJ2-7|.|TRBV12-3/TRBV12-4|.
TGTGCCAGCAGCCCTAAAATCTACGAGCAGTACTTC
CASSPKIYEQYF
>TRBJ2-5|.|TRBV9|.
TGTGCCAGCAGCGTAGGAGCTGGCAGGGCTAGGGAGACCCAGTACTTC
CASSVGAGRARETQYF
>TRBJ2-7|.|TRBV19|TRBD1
TGTGCCAGTAGGGGACAGGTTAGCTACGAGCAGTACTTC
CASRGQVSYEQYF
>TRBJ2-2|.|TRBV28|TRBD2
TGTGCCAGCAGTTTTCCTGGACTAGCGGGAGAGACCGGGGAGCTGTTTTTT
CASSFPGLAGETGELFF
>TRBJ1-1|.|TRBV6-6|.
TGTGCCAGCAGTTTATTTTGGTGGGGCGGGAACACTGAAGCTTTCTTT
CASSLFWWGGNTEAFF
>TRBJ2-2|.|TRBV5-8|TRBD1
TGTGCCAGCAGCATCTGGACAGGAACCGGGGAGCTGTTTTTT
CASSIWTGTGELFF
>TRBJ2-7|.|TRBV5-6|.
TGTGCCAGCAGCTCGGACATCTCCTACGAGCAGTACTTC
CASSSDISYEQYF
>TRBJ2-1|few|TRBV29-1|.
TGCAGCGGTAGAGTTAGCGAGAGGGATGAGCAGTTCTTC
CSGRVSERDEQFF
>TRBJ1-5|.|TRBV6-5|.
TGTGCCAGCAGTTTGGCCCTACAGGGTAGCAATCAGCCCCAGCATTTT
CASSLALQGSNQPQHF
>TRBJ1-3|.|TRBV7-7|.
TGTGCCAGCAGCGCGACAGCCTTCTCTGGAAACACCATATATTTT
CASSATAFSGNTIYF
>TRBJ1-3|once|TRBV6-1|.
TGTGCCAGCAGTGAAAAGAGCTCTGGAAACACCATATATTTT
CASSEKSSGNTIYF
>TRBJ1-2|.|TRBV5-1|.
TGCGCCAGCAGCTTGGAACGGCAGGGATCAAGTGGCTACACCTTC
CASSLERQGSSGYTF
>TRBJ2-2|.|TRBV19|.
TGTGCCAGTAGTATTACCAGGTACGGGGAGCTGTTTTTT
CASSITRYGELFF
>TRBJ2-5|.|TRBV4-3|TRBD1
TGCGCCAGCAGCAAAGGGGACAGCTCTAAACAAGAGACCCAGTACTTC
CASSKGDSSKQETQYF
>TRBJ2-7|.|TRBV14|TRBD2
TGTGCCAGCAGCCAAGTAGCGGGAGGCTCCTACGAGCAGTACTTC
CASSQVAGGSYEQYF
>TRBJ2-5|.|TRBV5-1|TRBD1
TGCGCCAGCAGCTTGGCCCGGGACAGGGTGTTAGAGACCCAGTACTTC
CASSLARDRVLETQYF
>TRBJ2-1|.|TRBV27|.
TGTGCCAGCAGCCCGTCTTACTACAATGAGCAGTTCTTC
CASSPSYYNEQFF
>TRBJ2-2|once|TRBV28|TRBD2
TGTGCCAGCAGTCGGGGACTAGCGGGAGGGAACACCGGGGAGCTGTTTTTT
CASSRGLAGGNTGELFF
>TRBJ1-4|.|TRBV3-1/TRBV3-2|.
TGTGCCAGCAGCCAAGAAGTCGGGGTTGATGAAAAACTGTTTTTT
CASSQEVGVDEKLFF
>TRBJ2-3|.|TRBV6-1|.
TGTGCCAGCAGTGAAATCAAGGGGGGAGGGGCTCCGACAGATACGCAGTATTTT
CASSEIKGGGAPTDTQYF
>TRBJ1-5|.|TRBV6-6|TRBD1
TGTGCCAGCAGCCCCCAGACAGGGGCCAGCAATCAGCCCCAGCATTTT
CASSPQTGASNQPQHF
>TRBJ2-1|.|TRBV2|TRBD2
TGTGCCAGCAGTGATTGGGGGGGTGGCTACAATGAGCAGTTCTTC
CASSDWGGGYNEQFF
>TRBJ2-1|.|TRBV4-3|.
TGCGCCAGCAGCTATCGGGACATTGGCAATGAGCAGTTCTTC
CASSYRDIGNEQFF
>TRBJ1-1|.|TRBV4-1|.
TGCGCCAGCAGCCAGGTCCCACCTAGCCCTGAAGCTTTCTTT
CASSQVPPSPEAFF
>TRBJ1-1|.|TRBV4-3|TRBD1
TGCGCCAGCAGCCCTCTGGGAGGGACAGGAGCTTTCTTT
CASSPLGGTGAFF
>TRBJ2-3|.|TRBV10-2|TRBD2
TGCGCCAGCAGTCTAGCGGGCAGGGCAGATACGCAGTATTTT
CASSLAGRADTQYF